The clone carrying this T cell receptor beta chain occurred many times. Its antigen remains unidentified. With template switching, a universal primer site was added, and the cDNA carried unique molecular identifiers. MiXCR, run by TCRdb on the 5' RACE reads, gives a single entry per CDR3 protein. There are approximately 690,000 distinct CDR3 sequences in the sample; approximately 6.1% occur only once, and around 1.7% lies in the top ten. The CDR3 runs to 15 residues. Unmatched junction bases numbered 3, after V lost 3 bases and J lost 7 bases. The record originates from a study of identical twins. Whole-study findings and limits: Compared with unrelated sharing, twin-shared out-of-frame alpha sequences had more low-probability sequences. Within cord blood, abundant beta clonotypes carried fewer insertions, but memory repertoires showed no such trend.

This sequence originates from a man younger than 30 in good health. The chain links TRBV12-3 or TRBV12-4 to TRBJ2-2; 12 bases match TRBD1. Input material: naive T cells sorted from blood. The CDR3 coding sequence is TGTGCCAGCAGTTTGGGACAGGGGGCGGACGGGGAGCTGTTTTTT. Amino acid sequence: CASSLGQGADGELFF.